This T cell receptor (beta chain) originates from a study of T cells in women clearing cervical HPV infection (dated by TCRdb to the late 2010s). Looking at the study overall: The cases were 25 to 30 women with histologically confirmed HPV16-related CIN3 or worse, and 2 of those women had invasive cancers. Five blinded duplicates per group were added as quality controls, giving some 60 samples: 50 or so participants and 10 replicates. Controls were 25 or so women whose single incident HPV16 infection cleared within 12 months without precancer or cancer developing. Cases and controls were matched on age within five years and on year of sample collection. Nested within Costa Rica's Guanacaste HPV Natural History Study, an exploratory proof-of-principle case-control study compared TCR repertoires across cervical HPV16 outcomes. A median age of approximately 30 years was observed in cases versus under 40 in controls, and no significant differences in baseline characteristics were found. Case blood was taken at the visit when the lesion was first identified, whereas control blood was taken when infection was no longer detected. In the parent cohort, some 10,000 women aged 18 or older were enrolled in Guanacaste, Costa Rica, during about 1993 to 1995 and then followed for approximately 7 years. For cases, the median interval between lesion detection and blood sampling was around 150 days, with an interquartile range of roughly 80 to 200 days. Because only a few women had HLA typing data, the possibility that HLA type acted as a confounder could not be ruled out. Findings and caveats that apply to the study as a whole: TCR repertoire richness was significantly higher in CIN3+ cases than in controls across sequencing depths, while evenness did not differ. Because the number of T cells per sample was unknown, the richness differences could reflect varying T-cell content rather than repertoire biology. By combining richness with V gene abundances, random forest classifiers separated cases from controls with an estimated AUC of 0.75 to 0.9. Whether associations preceded infection or resulted from infection could not be shown with the cross-sectional design, and effector/memory subsets and HPV-specific T cells were not isolated.

As regards this clone: No antigen is known for it.

The immunoSEQ assay used multiplex PCR to amplify TCR beta CDR3 regions from an average of around 1,200 ng of genomic DNA per sample. Primer bias was corrected in the assay by using a complete synthetic TCR repertoire to establish an amplification baseline. The amplicons were sequenced on the Illumina platform. Turning to the authors' computational methods: Sequences were error-corrected by clustering with frequency ratios and a modified nearest-neighbor algorithm, then analyzed in the immunoSEQ Analyzer with IMGT gene definitions. TCR richness and evenness were averaged over 20 rarefaction repeats at each rarefaction depth, excluding samples with fewer sequences than the depth. Relative abundances of V, D and J genes were compared between groups using Wilcoxon rank sum tests, with FDR correction applied. An intraclass correlation of about 96% for TCR richness and an average of roughly 80% across over 65 gene segments were obtained from the blinded duplicates. TCRdb provides this immuneACCESS table in a form limited to in-frame rearrangements. Some clones are lacking; in checked studies, under half of them reflect an unresolved V gene, and why the rest are absent is not known. Clone size and the V and J calls come from that table; the DNA yielded D and trimming. The table kept for this sample lists about 23,000 clones. Of the sample, over 7.5% falls within the top ten clones.

Every participant had a single incident cervical HPV16 infection, and women with prevalent HPV16 infections were excluded. Cervical HPV DNA was detected by MY09/MY11 PCR and genotyped by dot-blot hybridization. About 15 mL of heparinized blood were centrifuged, and the buffy coat was split into aliquots, frozen at -30 degrees C, and then kept at -80 degrees C. Genomic DNA was extracted from buffy coat specimens using QIAGEN kits. Input material: blood buffy coat. The clonotype originates from a woman aged 18 to 75 with a cervical HPV16 infection that either progressed to CIN3+ or cleared (not recorded which).

The sequenced CDR3 bases are TGCAGTGCTAGACCCCTCCCAGAGACC. This sequence encodes CSARPLPET. The full CDR3 is CSARPLPETQYF. This chain joins TRBV20-1 to TRBJ2-5; too little of a D gene remains to name it. Read coverage stops 3 residues before the CDR3 terminus; the germline J gene supplies the remainder. V is pared back by 2 bases and J by 4 bases, with 8 bases lying between the germline termini. Spanning cysteine to phenylalanine, the CDR3 consists of 12 amino acids. The DNA has 27 bases, all within the CDR3, and is read from base 1. The CDR1 and CDR2 encoded by the germline V gene (reference sequence) are DFQATT and SNEGSKA.